Sequencing of this T cell receptor (beta chain) was carried out in a study of long-term antiretroviral therapy in people with HIV (dated by TCRdb to 2021 to 2024). Turning to the overall study: The earliest samples were collected approximately a decade before the 2015 WHO recommendation for immediate ART, a period when ART was typically delayed until CD4 counts fell. No cross-contamination during QIAcube processing turned up in test extractions that ran a monoclonal T-cell line alongside 33 polyclonal samples. From 30 adults with confirmed HIV infection, the cohort provided 150 to 200 cryopreserved PBMC samples, gathered serially across a mean of approximately six years (range 1-12). Of the approximately 30 participants with HIV, approximately 11 were female. Whether ART initiation and durable HIV suppression were associated with changes in peripheral blood TRB repertoire composition and diversity was tested in a retrospective serial study.

What the research found in general, with its limitations: Expanded TRB clones identified before ART initiation dominated the repertoire at all time points, although this dominance fluctuated and declined in many PLHIV after ART. Since PBMC availability was limited, sequencing covered only the TCR beta chain, with no alpha chain pairing. Because pre-ART samples had limited cell numbers, profiling was done on unsorted PBMC rather than on sorted CD4+ and CD8+ T cells. Starting ART was linked to a significant rise in TRB diversity, yet even after long-term ART the diversity remained significantly lower than in transplant donor controls. The samples span the years 2004 to 2017, and the ART regimens used may be less effective than current regimens. HIV repertoires had narrower CDR3 length ranges than controls, and the network structure suggested an antigen-experienced repertoire that shifted only slightly toward naive after ART. Inferences about post-ART repertoire changes are limited because no data were available on ART adherence, viral resistance or therapy changes.

Participants were included only if at least one PBMC sample before ART initiation and at least two post-ART samples were available. Treatment was received in the United States of America by all participants with HIV. Before DNA extraction, cryopreserved samples of 1-10 million PBMC were thawed and then washed. At the time of the earliest PBMC sample, participants with HIV were aged between about 23 and 55 years. PBMC samples from each participant spanned 1-4 timepoints before ART initiation and 2-8 timepoints after ART initiation, with a median of 7 samples. For every participant, serial HIV viral load, CD4+ T-cell count, ART history and demographic data were obtained. Genomic DNA was extracted from unsorted PBMC with a Qiagen kit on a QIAcube, processed in batches of 12 samples. As for this clone: It lacks a known antigen. Per-nucleotide qualities are absent, and no much larger clonotype sits a single base away.

Sequencing of the TRB variable region was done with the immunoSEQ hsTCRB v3.0 assay at survey level resolution. The target sequencing depth for TRB was about 35,000-50,000 T-cell genomes per sample. Pooled TRB libraries were sequenced on an Illumina MiSeq with a v3 150-cycle kit. In the source study's methods: Repertoire analysis was run in R within a reproducible Nextflow workflow that covered QC, data transformation and analysis. Custom analyses were implemented in LymphoSeq2, an R package for AIRR-Seq data exploration. A few samples that produced fewer than 5000 total TRB sequences were removed, so 188 HIV repertoires were analyzed. Among the 170 to 200 HIV repertoires that were kept, under 60 were collected before ART initiation and more than 120 were collected after ART initiation. Each repertoire was downsampled to 5000 TRB nucleotide sequences, and summary statistics were averaged across 100 downsampling iterations. The analysis kept only TRB sequences whose CDR3 regions were at least seven amino acids long. Diversity was measured with a Shannon entropy-derived clonality score and the Gini coefficient. Repertoire networks linked the top 5000 CDR3 amino acid sequences whenever two sequences differed by an edit distance of one. For TRB CDR3 amino acid sequences, antigen specificity groups and MHC restriction were predicted with GLIPH2. To flag known associations with CMV, EBV, HIV or tissue antigens, CDR3 amino acid sequences were compared against VDJdb and McPAS-TCR. Pre-ART, post-ART and control groups were compared with Wilcoxon signed-rank tests and Holm-Bonferroni correction. Entries here come from immuneACCESS through TCRdb and include only in-frame sequences with V and J called. Some clones fail to appear in such tables; in the studies checked, an unresolved V gene covers under half of the shortfall, and the cause of the remainder is unknown. V, J and clone size are those of that table, while D and trimming were read from the DNA. The sample data list more than 15,000 clones, and 70% to 90% of these were observed just once. The ten largest account for under 15% of the sample.

The specimen was unsorted PBMCs, collected more than 2.2 years before starting antiretroviral therapy. This sequence was found in a woman in her twenties or thirties with HIV.

The CDR3 sequence is CASSLGQSTDTQYF. The DNA reads TGTGCCAGCAGCTTAGGACAGAGCACAGATACGCAGTATTTT. This chain is built from TRBV11-2 and TRBJ2-3; the D segment could be TRBD1, given 5 matching bases. V loses 1 base of germline sequence and J loses 0 bases, and the interval between the two ends is 5 bases. From the cysteine up to the phenylalanine, the CDR3 has a length of 14 residues. Only CDR3 DNA is held: 42 bases, read in frame from base 1. The germline V gene encodes CDR1 SGHAT and CDR2 FQNNGV.